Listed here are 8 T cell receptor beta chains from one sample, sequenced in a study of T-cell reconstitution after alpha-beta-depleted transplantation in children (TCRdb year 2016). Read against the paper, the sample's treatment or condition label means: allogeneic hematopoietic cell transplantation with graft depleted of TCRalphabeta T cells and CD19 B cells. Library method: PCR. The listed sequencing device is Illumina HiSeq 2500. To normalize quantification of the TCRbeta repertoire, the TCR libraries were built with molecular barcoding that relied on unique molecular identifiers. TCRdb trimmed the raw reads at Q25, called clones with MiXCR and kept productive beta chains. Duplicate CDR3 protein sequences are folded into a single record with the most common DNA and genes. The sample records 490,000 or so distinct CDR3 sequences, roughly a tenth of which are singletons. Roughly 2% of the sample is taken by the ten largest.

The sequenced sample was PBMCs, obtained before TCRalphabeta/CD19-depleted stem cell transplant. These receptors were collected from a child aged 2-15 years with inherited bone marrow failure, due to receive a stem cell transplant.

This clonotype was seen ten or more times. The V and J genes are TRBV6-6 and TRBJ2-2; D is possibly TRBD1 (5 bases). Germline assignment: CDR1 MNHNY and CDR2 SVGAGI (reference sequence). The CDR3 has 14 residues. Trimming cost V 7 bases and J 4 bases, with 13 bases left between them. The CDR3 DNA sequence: TGTGCCAGCAACACAGGAGTTCCCACCGGGGAGCTGTTTTTT. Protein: CASNTGVPTGELFF.

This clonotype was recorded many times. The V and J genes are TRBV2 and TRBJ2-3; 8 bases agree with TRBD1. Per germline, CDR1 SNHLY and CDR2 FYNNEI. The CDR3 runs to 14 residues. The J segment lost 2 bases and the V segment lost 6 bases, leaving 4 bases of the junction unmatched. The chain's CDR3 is CASSQGAYTDTQYF. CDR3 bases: TGTGCCAGCAGCCAGGGGGCCTACACAGATACGCAGTATTTT.

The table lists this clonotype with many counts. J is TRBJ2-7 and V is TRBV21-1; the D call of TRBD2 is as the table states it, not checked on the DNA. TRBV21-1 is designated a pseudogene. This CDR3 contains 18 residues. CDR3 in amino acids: CASSKGTSSGSDAYEQYF. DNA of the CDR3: TGTGCCAGCAGCAAAGGAACATCTAGCGGGAGCGATGCCTACGAGCAGTACTTC.

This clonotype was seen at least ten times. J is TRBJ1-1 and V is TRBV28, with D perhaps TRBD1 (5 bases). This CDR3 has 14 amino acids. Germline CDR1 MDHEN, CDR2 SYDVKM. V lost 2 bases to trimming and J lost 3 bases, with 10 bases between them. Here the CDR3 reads CASSLPAGDTEAFF. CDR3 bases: TGTGCCAGCAGTTTACCGGCGGGGGACACTGAAGCTTTCTTT.

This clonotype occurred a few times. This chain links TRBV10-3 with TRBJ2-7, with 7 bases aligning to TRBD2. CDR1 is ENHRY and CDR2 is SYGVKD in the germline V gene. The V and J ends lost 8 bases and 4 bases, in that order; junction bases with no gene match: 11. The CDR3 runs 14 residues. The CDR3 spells CAIGGETASYEQYF. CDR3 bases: TGTGCCATCGGGGGGGAGACAGCTTCGTACGAGCAGTACTTC.

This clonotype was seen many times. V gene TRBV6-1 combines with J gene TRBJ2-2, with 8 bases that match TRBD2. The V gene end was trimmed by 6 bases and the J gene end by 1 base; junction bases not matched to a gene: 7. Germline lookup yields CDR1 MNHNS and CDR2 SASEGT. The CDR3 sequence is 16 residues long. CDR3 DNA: TGTGCCAGCAGATTCAAAGCGGGGGTGAACACCGGGGAGCTGTTTTTT. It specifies CASRFKAGVNTGELFF.

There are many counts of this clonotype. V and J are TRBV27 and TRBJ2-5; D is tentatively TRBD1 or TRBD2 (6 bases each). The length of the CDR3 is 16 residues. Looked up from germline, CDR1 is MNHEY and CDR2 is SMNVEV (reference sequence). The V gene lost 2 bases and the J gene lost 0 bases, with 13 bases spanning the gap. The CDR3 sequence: CASSLGQGRYQETQYF. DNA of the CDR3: TGTGCCAGCAGTTTAGGGCAGGGGAGGTACCAAGAGACCCAGTACTTC.

The CDR3 protein is CASSTRGLGGTEAFF. DNA of the CDR3: TGTGCCAGCAGCACCAGGGGACTGGGCGGGACTGAAGCTTTCTTT. This sequence joins TRBV5-5 and TRBJ1-1; tentatively, D is TRBD1 (6 bases). Germline V lookup: CDR1 SGHKS, CDR2 YYEKEE (reference sequence). V was clipped by 4 bases and J by 5 bases, with 18 bases between them. The CDR3 runs to 15 residues. Full variable domain (rest looked up from reference TRBV5-5 and TRBJ1-1): DAGVTQSPTHLIKTRGQQVTLRCSPISGHKSVSWYQQVLGQGPQFIFQYYEKEERGRGNFPDRFSARQFPNYSSELNVNALLLGDSALYLCASSTRGLGGTEAFFGQGTRLTVV.